The clone carrying this TCR beta chain was recorded once. The antigen remains unidentified. Trimming removed 5 bases at V and 0 bases at J, with 14 bases between. Germline assignment: CDR1 SGHRS and CDR2 YFSETQ. CDR3 size: 15 residues. These data belong to a study of post-analysis software for immune sequencing data. The overall study: The cohort encompassed relapsing-remitting, secondary progressive and progressive-relapsing multiple sclerosis disease courses.

The authors incorporated unique molecular identifiers into the TCR beta cDNA libraries. Using its own MiXCR run on the PCR reads, TCRdb lists one record per CDR3 protein. The repertoire has roughly 800,000 distinct CDR3 sequences, roughly 58% of them found once; the top ten carry around 4.5%. Findings and caveats of the study: Multiple sclerosis patients had significantly lower normalized Chao1 diversity than controls. There were a handful of TRBV segments more frequent in patients than controls, and TRBV5-6, TRBV5-1 and TRBV20-1 were among them. Batch-matched samples strongly co-clustered by F measure.

This clonotype was sampled from a girl aged 10-17 years with multiple sclerosis. V usage is TRBV5-1 and J usage is TRBJ1-1, with no clear D. The sample was blood. The CDR3 reads CASSSFGDMNTEAFF. The DNA of the CDR3 is TGCGCCAGCAGTTCCTTCGGGGATATGAACACTGAAGCTTTCTTT.